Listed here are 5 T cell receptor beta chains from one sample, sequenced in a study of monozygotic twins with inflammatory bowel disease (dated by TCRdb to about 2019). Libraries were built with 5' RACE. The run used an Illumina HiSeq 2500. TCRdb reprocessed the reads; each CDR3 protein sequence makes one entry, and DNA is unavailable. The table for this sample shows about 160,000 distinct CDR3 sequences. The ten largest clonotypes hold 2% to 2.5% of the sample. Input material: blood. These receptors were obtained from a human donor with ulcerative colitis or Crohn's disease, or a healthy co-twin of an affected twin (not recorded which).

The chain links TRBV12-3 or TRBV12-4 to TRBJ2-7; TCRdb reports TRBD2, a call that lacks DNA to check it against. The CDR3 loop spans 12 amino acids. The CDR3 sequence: CASSRLASEQYF.

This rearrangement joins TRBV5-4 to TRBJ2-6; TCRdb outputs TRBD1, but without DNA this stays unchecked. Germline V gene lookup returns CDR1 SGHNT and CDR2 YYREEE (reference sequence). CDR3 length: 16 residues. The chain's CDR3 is CASSLDPEAGANVLTF.

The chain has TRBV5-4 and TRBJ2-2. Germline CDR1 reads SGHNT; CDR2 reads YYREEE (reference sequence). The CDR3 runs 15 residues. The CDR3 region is CASSLEDWITGELFF.

The CDR3 region is CASSLARVAGGGRGVQFF. V gene TRBV7-8 combines with J gene TRBJ2-1; the D call from TCRdb, TRBD2, cannot be confirmed without DNA. This CDR3 contains 18 residues. In germline, CDR1 is SGHVS, CDR2 FQNEAQ.

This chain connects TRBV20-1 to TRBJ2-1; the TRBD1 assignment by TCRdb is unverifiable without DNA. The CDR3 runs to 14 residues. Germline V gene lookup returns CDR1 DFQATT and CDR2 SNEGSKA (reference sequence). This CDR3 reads CSARPGQVDNEQFF.